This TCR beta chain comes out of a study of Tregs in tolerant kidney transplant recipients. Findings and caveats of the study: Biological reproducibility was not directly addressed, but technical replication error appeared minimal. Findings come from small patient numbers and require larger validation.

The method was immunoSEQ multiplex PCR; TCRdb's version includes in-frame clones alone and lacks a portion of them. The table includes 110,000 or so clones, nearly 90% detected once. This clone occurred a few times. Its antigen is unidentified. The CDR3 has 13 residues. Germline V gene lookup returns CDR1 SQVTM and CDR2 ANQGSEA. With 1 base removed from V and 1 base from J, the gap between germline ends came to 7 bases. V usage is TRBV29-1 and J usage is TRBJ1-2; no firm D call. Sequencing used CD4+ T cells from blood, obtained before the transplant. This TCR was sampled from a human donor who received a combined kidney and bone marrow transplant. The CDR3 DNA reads TGCAGCGTTGAAGGCGCGATTAACTATGGCTACACCTTC. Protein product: CSVEGAINYGYTF.